The following is a TCR beta chain sequence with its context. Its antigen is undetermined. The time point: baseline pretreatment blood. Stated treatment: 15 Gy SBRT to primary tumor, nephrectomy 4 weeks later. This renal cell carcinoma was of the clear cell type. This entry belongs to a study of radiation and T cells in renal cell carcinoma. Study results and caveats: Baseline intratumoral clonotype presence is unknown without pretreatment biopsies. From baseline, blood top tumor clonotypes peaked at 2 weeks post-radiation.

Here immunoSEQ multiplex PCR was the method, and the copy in TCRdb shows in-frame clones only, minus some. The table has about 88,000 clones, approximately 86% seen once; the top ten hold around 7.9%. The receptor was isolated from a man aged 45-60 years with renal cell carcinoma. Sequencing was performed on blood, taken from a patient whose treatment included radiotherapy and nephrectomy.

DNA of the CDR3: TGTGCCAGAAGCTTTTTTTTCTCGACAGAAAGGAACACAGATACGCAGTATTTT. It translates to CARSFFFSTERNTDTQYF. The J gene is TRBJ2-3, the V gene TRBV5-3, with a possible D match to TRBD1 (5 bases). TRBV5-3 is treated as an ORF (open reading frame) with a function not yet certain. This CDR3 region has 18 residues. Trimming stripped 2 bases from V and 2 bases from J, with 21 bases between.